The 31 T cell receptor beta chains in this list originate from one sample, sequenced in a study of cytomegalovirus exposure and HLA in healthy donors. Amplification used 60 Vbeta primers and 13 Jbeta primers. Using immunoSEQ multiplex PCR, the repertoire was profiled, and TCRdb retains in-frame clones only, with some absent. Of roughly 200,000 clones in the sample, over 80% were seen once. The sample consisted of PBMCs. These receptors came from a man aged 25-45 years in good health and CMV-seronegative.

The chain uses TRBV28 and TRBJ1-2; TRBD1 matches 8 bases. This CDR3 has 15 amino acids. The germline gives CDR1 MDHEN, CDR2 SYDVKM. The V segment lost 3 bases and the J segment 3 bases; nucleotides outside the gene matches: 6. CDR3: CASSFPTGVDYGYTF. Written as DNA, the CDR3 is TGTGCCAGCAGTTTCCCGACAGGGGTGGACTATGGCTACACCTTC.

DNA of the CDR3: TGCGCCAGCAGCTTGGGGACTAGCGGAACCGGGGAGACCCAGTACTTC. Protein: CASSLGTSGTGETQYF. This chain links TRBV5-1 with TRBJ2-5, with 10 positions matching TRBD2. This CDR3 has 16 amino acids. Germline CDR1 and CDR2: SGHRS and YFSETQ. J lost 5 bases, V lost 0 bases, and 7 bases had no gene match.

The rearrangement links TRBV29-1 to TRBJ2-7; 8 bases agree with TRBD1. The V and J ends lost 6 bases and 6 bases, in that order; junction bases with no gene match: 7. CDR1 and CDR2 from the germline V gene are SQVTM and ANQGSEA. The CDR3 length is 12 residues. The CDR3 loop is CSVGQGHAEQYF. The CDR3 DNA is TGCAGCGTAGGACAGGGCCATGCCGAGCAGTACTTC.

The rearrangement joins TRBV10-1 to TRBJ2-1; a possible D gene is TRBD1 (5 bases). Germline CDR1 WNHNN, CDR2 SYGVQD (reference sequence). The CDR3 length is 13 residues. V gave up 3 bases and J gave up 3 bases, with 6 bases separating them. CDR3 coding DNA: TGCGCCAGCAGTGAACAGGTCTACAATGAGCAGTTCTTC. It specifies CASSEQVYNEQFF.

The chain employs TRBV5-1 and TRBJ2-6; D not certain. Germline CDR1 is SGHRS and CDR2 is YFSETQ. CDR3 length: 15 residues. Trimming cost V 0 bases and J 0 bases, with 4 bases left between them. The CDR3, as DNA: TGCGCCAGCAGCTTGGCGAGCTCTGGGGCCAACGTCCTGACTTTC. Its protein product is CASSLASSGANVLTF.

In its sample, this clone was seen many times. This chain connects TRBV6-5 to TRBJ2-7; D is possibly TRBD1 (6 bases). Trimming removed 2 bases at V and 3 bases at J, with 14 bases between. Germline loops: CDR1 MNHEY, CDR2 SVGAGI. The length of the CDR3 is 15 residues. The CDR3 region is CASSYTPTGNYEQYF. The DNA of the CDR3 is TGTGCCAGCAGTTACACCCCGACAGGAAACTACGAGCAGTACTTC.

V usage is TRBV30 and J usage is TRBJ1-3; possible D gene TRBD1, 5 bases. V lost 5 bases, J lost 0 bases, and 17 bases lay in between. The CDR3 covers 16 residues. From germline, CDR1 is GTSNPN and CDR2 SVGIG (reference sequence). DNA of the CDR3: TGTGCCTGGGGAATCTCCCCCAGGGTCTCTGGAAACACCATATATTTT. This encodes CAWGISPRVSGNTIYF.

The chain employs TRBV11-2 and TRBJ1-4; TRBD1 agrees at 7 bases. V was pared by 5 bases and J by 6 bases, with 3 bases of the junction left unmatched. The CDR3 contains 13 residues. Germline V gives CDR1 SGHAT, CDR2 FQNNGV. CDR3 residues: CASSRDRDEKLFF. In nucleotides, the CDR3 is TGTGCCAGCAGCCGAGACAGGGATGAAAAACTGTTTTTT.

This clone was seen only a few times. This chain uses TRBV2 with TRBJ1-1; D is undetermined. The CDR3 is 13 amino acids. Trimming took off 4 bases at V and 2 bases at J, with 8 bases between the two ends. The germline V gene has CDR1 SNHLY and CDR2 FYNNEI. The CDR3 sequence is CASSGEVNTEAFF. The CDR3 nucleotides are TGTGCCAGCAGTGGCGAGGTTAACACTGAAGCTTTCTTT. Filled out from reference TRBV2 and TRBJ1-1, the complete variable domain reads EPEVTQTPSHQVTQMGQEVILRCVPISNHLYFYWYRQILGQKVEFLVSFYNNEISEKSEIFDDQFSVERPDGSNFTLKIRSTKLEDSAMYFCASSGEVNTEAFFGQGTRLTVV.

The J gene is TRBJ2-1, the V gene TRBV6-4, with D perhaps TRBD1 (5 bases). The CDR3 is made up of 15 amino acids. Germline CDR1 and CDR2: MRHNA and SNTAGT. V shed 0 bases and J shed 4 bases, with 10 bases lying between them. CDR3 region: CASSDSGQRYNEQFF. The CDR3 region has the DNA TGTGCCAGCAGTGACTCGGGGCAGCGATACAATGAGCAGTTCTTC.

DNA for the CDR3: TGTGCCAGCAGCTGGGGACAGCAGGAAGGAGAGACCCAGTACTTC. This encodes CASSWGQQEGETQYF. This rearrangement joins TRBV5-6 to TRBJ2-5, with TRBD1 identical over 7 bases. Trimming cost V 3 bases and J 4 bases; bases outside gene matches: 9. Per the germline V gene, CDR1 is SGHDT and CDR2 is YYEEEE. CDR3 size: 15 residues.

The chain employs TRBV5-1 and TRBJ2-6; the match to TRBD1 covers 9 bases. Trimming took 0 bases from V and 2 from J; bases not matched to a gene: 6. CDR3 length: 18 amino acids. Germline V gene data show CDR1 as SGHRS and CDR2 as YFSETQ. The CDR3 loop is CASSLAGTGITGANVLTF. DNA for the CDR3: TGCGCCAGCAGCTTGGCCGGGACAGGGATAACTGGGGCCAACGTCCTGACTTTC.

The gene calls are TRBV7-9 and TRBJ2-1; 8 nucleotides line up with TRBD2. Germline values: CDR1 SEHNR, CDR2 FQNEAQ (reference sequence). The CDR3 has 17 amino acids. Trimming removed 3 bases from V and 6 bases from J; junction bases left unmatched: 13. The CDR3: CASSLGGRNPRGNEQFF. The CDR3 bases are TGTGCCAGCAGCTTGGGCGGGAGGAACCCCCGGGGCAATGAGCAGTTCTTC.

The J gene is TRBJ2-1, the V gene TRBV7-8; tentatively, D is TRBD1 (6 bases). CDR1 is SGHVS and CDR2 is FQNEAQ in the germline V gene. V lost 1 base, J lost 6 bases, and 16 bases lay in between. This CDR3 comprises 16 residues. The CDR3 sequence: CASSLGDLHRANEQFF. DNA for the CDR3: TGTGCCAGCAGCTTAGGGGACCTCCACAGGGCCAATGAGCAGTTCTTC.

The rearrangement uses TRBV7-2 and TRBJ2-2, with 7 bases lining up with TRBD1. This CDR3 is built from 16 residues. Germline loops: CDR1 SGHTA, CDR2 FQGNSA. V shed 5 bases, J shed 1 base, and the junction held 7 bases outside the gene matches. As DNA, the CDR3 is TGTGCCAGCAGCCAACGACAGGGCTGGAACACCGGGGAGCTGTTTTTT. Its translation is CASSQRQGWNTGELFF. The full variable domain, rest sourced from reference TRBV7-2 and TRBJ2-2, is GAGVSQSPSNKVTEKGKDVELRCDPISGHTALYWYRQSLGQGLEFLIYFQGNSAPDKSGLPSDRFSAERTGGSVSTLTIQRTQQEDSAVYLCASSQRQGWNTGELFFGEGSRLTVL.

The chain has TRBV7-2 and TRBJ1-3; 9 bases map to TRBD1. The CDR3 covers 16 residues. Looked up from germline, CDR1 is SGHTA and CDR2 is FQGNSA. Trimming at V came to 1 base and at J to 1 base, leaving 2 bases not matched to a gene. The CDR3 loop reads CASSLEGTGSGNTIYF. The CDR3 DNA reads TGTGCCAGCAGCTTAGAGGGGACAGGGTCTGGAAACACCATATATTTT.

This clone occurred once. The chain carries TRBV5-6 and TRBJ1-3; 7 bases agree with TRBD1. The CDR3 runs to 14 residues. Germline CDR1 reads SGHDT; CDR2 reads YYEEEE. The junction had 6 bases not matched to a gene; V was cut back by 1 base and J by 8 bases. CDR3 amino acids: CASSLRGGLDTIYF. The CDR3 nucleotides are TGTGCCAGCAGCTTGCGAGGGGGCTTGGACACCATATATTTT.

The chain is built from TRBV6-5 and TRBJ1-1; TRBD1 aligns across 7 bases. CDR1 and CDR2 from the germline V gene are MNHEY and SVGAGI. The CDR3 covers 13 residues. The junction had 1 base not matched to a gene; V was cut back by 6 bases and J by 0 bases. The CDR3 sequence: CASRQGMNTEAFF. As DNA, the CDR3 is TGTGCCAGCAGACAGGGGATGAACACTGAAGCTTTCTTT.

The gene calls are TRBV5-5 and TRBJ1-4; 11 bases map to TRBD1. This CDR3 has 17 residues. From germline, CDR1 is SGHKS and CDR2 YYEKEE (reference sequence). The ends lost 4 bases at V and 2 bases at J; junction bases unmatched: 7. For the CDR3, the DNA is TGTGCCAGCAGCCGACTCGGACAGGGGGCGACTAATGAAAAACTGTTTTTT. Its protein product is CASSRLGQGATNEKLFF.

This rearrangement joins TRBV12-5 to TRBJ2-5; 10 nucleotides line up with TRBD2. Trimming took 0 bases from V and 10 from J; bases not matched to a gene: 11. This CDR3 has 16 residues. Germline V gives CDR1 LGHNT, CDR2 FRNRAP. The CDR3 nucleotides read TGTGCTAGTGGTTTGGTCTTTCTAGCGGGGGTGGTGGGCCAGTACTTC. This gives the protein CASGLVFLAGVVGQYF. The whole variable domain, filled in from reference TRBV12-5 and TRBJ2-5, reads DARVTQTPRHKVTEMGQEVTMRCQPILGHNTVFWYRQTMMQGLELLAYFRNRAPLDDSGMPKDRFSAEMPDATLATLKIQPSEPRDSAVYFCASGLVFLAGVVGQYFGPGTRLLVL.

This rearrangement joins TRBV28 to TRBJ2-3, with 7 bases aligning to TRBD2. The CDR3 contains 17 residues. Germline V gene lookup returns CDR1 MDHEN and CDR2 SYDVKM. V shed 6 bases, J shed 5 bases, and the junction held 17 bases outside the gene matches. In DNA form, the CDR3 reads TGTGCCAGCAGCAAGAGACTGCGGCGGGAGAAACGAGATACGCAGTATTTT. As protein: CASSKRLRREKRDTQYF.

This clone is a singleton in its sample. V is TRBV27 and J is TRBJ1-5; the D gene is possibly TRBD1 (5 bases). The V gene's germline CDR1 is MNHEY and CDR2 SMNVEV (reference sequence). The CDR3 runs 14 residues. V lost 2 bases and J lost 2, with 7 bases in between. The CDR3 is CASSLGGGNQPQHF. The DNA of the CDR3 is TGTGCCAGCAGTTTAGGAGGGGGCAATCAGCCCCAGCATTTT.

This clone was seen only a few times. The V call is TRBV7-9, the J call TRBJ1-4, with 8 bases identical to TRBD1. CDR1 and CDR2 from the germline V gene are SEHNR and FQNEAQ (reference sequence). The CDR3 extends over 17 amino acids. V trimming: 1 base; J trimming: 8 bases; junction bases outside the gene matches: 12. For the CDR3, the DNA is TGTGCCAGCAGCTTAGGCGGGACAGGACTGCGAGGCGAAAAACTGTTTTTT. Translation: CASSLGGTGLRGEKLFF.

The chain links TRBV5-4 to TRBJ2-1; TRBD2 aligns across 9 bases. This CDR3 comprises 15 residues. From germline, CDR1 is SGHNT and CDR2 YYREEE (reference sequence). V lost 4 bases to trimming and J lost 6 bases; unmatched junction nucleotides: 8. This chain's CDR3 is CASSAGTSFSNEQFF. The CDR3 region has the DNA TGTGCCAGCAGCGCCGGGACTAGCTTTAGCAATGAGCAGTTCTTC.

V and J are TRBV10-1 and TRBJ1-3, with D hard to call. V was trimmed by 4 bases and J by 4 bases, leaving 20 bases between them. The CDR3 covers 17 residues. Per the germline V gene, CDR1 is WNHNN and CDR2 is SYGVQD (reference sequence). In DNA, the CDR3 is TGCGCCAGCAGTGTATCCCCGAATCCGGGGTCAGGAAACACCATATATTTT. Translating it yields CASSVSPNPGSGNTIYF.

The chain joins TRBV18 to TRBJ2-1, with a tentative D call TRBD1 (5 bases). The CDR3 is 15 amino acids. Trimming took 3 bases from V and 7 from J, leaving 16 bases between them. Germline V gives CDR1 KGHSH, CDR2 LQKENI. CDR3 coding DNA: TGTGCCAGCTCACCCTCAGGTGGGGCTCTGAATGAGCAGTTCTTC. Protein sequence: CASSPSGGALNEQFF.

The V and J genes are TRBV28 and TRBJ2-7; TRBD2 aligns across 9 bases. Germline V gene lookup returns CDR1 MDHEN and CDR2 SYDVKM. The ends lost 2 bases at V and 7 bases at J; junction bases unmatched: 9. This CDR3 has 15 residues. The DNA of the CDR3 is TGTGCCAGCAGTTTAGAAAGGCTAGCGGGGCAGGAGCAGTACTTC. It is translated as CASSLERLAGQEQYF. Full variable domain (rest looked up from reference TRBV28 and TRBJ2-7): DVKVTQSSRYLVKRTGEKVFLECVQDMDHENMFWYRQDPGLGLRLIYFSYDVKMKEKGDIPEGYSVSREKKERFSLILESASTNQTSMYLCASSLERLAGQEQYFGPGTRLTVT.

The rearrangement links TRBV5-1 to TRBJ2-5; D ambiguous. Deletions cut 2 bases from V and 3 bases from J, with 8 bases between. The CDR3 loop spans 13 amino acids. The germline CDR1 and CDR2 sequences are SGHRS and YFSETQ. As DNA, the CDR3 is TGCGCCAGCAGCTTTAGAAGAGAAGAGACCCAGTACTTC. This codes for CASSFRREETQYF.

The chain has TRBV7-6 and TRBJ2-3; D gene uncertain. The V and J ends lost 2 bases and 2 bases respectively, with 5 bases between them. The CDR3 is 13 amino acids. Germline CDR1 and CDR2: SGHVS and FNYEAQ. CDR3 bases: TGTGCCAGCAGCTTACAGGCCACAGATACGCAGTATTTT. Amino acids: CASSLQATDTQYF.

As DNA, the CDR3 is TGTGCCAGCTCGCAACTCGACAGCCAGGCACCCTACGAGCAGTACTTC. Its protein is CASSQLDSQAPYEQYF. V and J are TRBV18 and TRBJ2-7, with D possibly being TRBD1 (5 bases). Germline V gene lookup returns CDR1 KGHSH and CDR2 LQKENI. V was trimmed by 6 bases and J by 2 bases, leaving 20 bases between them. The CDR3 totals 16 residues.

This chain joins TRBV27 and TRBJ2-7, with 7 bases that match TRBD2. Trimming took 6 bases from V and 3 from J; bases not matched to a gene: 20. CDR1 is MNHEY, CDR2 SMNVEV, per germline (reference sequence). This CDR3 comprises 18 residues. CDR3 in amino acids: CASRLEAGLLGVGYEQYF. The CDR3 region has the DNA TGTGCCAGCAGGCTGGAAGCGGGACTCCTAGGGGTGGGCTACGAGCAGTACTTC.